This is a list of T cell receptor beta chains from one sample in a study of shared clonotypes between healthy human individuals. Data came from immunoSEQ multiplex PCR; TCRdb stores just in-frame clones and leaves some out. The sample lists approximately 1,000,000 clones; around three quarters were seen once. Sequencing input: memory CD4+ T cells from PBMCs. All receptors come from a man younger than 35 in good health. Some clones in this sample may be carry-over from other donors' samples. Each CDR3 is given with its conserved first and last residue. Only part of the rows carry a size: once, few, many, or a class if the clone is expanded.

v_call: TRBV9; clone_size: .; cdr3_aa: CASSAQGTYNEQFF
v_call: TRBV18; clone_size: .; cdr3_aa: CASSPGRAFGELFF
v_call: TRBV28; clone_size: .; cdr3_aa: CASRVAGGPYNEQFF
v_call: TRBV7-6; clone_size: .; cdr3_aa: CASSLVQGAHEQYF
v_call: TRBV10-3; clone_size: .; cdr3_aa: CAIRTGVLNTIYF
v_call: TRBV2; clone_size: few; cdr3_aa: CASRLLGIQETQYF
v_call: TRBV5-4; clone_size: many; cdr3_aa: CASSQAGEGSYEQYF
v_call: TRBV9; clone_size: .; cdr3_aa: CASSVVGESSGYTF
v_call: TRBV7-3; clone_size: .; cdr3_aa: CASSLTTGGNEQFF
v_call: TRBV7-9; clone_size: .; cdr3_aa: CGGPIAGKDDNEQFF
v_call: TRBV11-2; clone_size: few; cdr3_aa: CASSGYSGVYNEQFF
v_call: TRBV28; clone_size: .; cdr3_aa: CASTPGRQTEQYF
v_call: TRBV28; clone_size: .; cdr3_aa: CASTKSGNPYEQYF
v_call: TRBV30; clone_size: .; cdr3_aa: CAWGSYEQYF
v_call: TRBV23-1; clone_size: few; cdr3_aa: CASSQLSLRGGGILEYSNQPQHF
v_call: TRBV5-1; clone_size: .; cdr3_aa: CASSFMGDPSTDTQYF
v_call: TRBV25-1; clone_size: few; cdr3_aa: CASSEGGTGETGELFF
v_call: TRBV10-3; clone_size: .; cdr3_aa: CAISPLGGQGDEQYF
v_call: TRBV20-1; clone_size: .; cdr3_aa: CSAPLYNEQFF
v_call: TRBV5-1; clone_size: .; cdr3_aa: CASSLVGDTQYF
v_call: TRBV7-2; clone_size: .; cdr3_aa: CASSFVGLGLSGELFF
v_call: TRBV7-2; clone_size: .; cdr3_aa: CASNGGVGRSAKNIQYF
v_call: TRBV9; clone_size: .; cdr3_aa: CASSVRDSEVGENTEAFF
v_call: TRBV5-8; clone_size: .; cdr3_aa: CASSPLDRGSYEQYF
v_call: TRBV2; clone_size: .; cdr3_aa: CASSLGLAEFYEQYF
v_call: TRBV5-6; clone_size: .; cdr3_aa: CASSLLGVSSYEQYF
v_call: TRBV29-1; clone_size: .; cdr3_aa: CSVVGRSGSPDTQYF
v_call: TRBV11-3; clone_size: once; cdr3_aa: CASSIRPTGEQFF
v_call: TRBV18; clone_size: .; cdr3_aa: CASSPPAGGWTGELFF
v_call: TRBV6-5; clone_size: few; cdr3_aa: CASSPGAGGSDTQYF
v_call: TRBV12-2; clone_size: few; cdr3_aa: CASRLEEGRNQPQHF
v_call: TRBV18; clone_size: .; cdr3_aa: CASTSGGADNYGYTF
v_call: TRBV5-1; clone_size: .; cdr3_aa: CASSLPLGLGDTQYF